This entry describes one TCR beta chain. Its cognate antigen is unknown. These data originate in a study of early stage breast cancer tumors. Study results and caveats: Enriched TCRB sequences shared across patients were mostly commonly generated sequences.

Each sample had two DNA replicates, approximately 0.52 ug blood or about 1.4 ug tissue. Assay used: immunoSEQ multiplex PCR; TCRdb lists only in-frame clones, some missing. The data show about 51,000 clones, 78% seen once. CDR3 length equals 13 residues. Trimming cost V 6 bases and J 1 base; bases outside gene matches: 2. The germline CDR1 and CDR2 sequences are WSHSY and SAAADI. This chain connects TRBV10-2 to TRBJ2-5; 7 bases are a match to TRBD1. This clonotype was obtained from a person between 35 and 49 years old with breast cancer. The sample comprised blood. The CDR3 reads CASRGTAQETQYF. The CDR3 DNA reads TGCGCCAGCAGGGGGACAGCCCAAGAGACCCAGTACTTC.